This T cell receptor (beta chain) was recorded in a study of blood T cell repertoires in COVID-19. Overall study: PBMCs, B-cell-depleted T cells, or T cells provided the cDNA or gDNA that made up the material.

The CDR3 has 12 residues. Germline V gene data show CDR1 as LNHDA and CDR2 as SQIVND (reference sequence). V was pared by 6 bases and J by 5 bases, with 8 bases between. Data came from immunoSEQ multiplex PCR; TCRdb stores just in-frame clones and leaves some out. Among 200,000 to 250,000 clones listed, around 83% were seen once. Seattle researchers signed up patients amid active infection and tracked them longitudinally. The sample was peripheral blood. The chain employs TRBV19 and TRBJ2-1, with D maybe TRBD2 (6 bases). The clonotype was recovered from a woman in her 70s with COVID-19, enrolled during active disease. CDR3 in DNA: TGTGCCAGTAGAGAGCGGGACAATGAGCAGTTCTTC. Translated: CASRERDNEQFF.